One sample yielded the 10 T cell receptor beta chains listed below, sequenced in a study of cytomegalovirus exposure and HLA in healthy donors. PCR was performed using 60 Vbeta and 13 Jbeta primers. Method: immunoSEQ multiplex PCR; TCRdb's copy keeps in-frame clones and lacks some. The sample carries tens of thousands of clones, roughly 78% recorded once. Source material: PBMCs. These receptor sequences come from a male donor in good health and CMV-seropositive.

V and J are TRBV27 and TRBJ2-1; 10 bases match TRBD2. The CDR3 sequence is 15 residues long. CDR1 and CDR2 (germline): MNHEY, SMNVEV (reference sequence). After removal of 2 bases from V and 5 bases from J, the junction contained 3 bases not matched to a gene. CDR3 bases: TGTGCCAGCAGTTTACTAGCGGGGGTAAACAATGAGCAGTTCTTC. Translation gives CASSLLAGVNNEQFF.

There are a few counts of this clone. V gene TRBV7-8 combines with J gene TRBJ1-3; D gene uncertain. Germline assignment: CDR1 SGHVS and CDR2 FQNEAQ. The CDR3 is 15 residues long. V dropped 3 bases and J dropped 3 bases, with 12 bases sitting between them. The CDR3 loop reads CASSLERGIGNTIYF. The CDR3 DNA reads TGTGCCAGCAGCTTGGAAAGAGGGATTGGAAACACCATATATTTT.

The chain employs TRBV28 and TRBJ2-6; 10 bases align to TRBD1. V lost 5 bases and J lost 6; bases outside the gene matches: 7. The CDR3 extends over 16 amino acids. Germline loops: CDR1 MDHEN, CDR2 SYDVKM. CDR3 in DNA: TGTGCCAGCAGTCCCGGGACAGGGGTCCAGGCCAACGTCCTGACTTTC. It encodes CASSPGTGVQANVLTF.

The chain couples TRBV6-4 to TRBJ1-2; 7 nucleotides agree with TRBD1. This CDR3 spans 13 amino acids. Trimming removed 4 bases from V and 8 bases from J; junction bases left unmatched: 7. Germline CDR1 is MRHNA and CDR2 is SNTAGT. CDR3 nucleotides: TGTGCCAGCAGTGGTACAGGGGTTGGCGGCTACACCTTC. This codes for CASSGTGVGGYTF.

The chain combines TRBV30 with TRBJ2-3, with a possible D match to TRBD2 (5 bases). Germline V gives CDR1 GTSNPN, CDR2 SVGIG (reference sequence). The CDR3 sequence is 15 residues long. The V gene lost 0 bases and the J gene lost 0 bases, with 10 bases spanning the gap. CDR3 in amino acids: CAWSVSASSTDTQYF. In nucleotides, the CDR3 is TGTGCCTGGAGTGTCAGCGCTAGCAGCACAGATACGCAGTATTTT.

The rearrangement uses TRBV27 and TRBJ2-3; TRBD2 agrees at 8 bases. The CDR3 runs 13 residues. The germline V gene has CDR1 MNHEY and CDR2 SMNVEV (reference sequence). The V gene end was trimmed by 6 bases and the J gene end by 6 bases; junction bases not matched to a gene: 5. CDR3 bases: TGTGCCAGCAGGGAGCGGGGGAGGGATACGCAGTATTTT. It codes for CASRERGRDTQYF.

The table lists this clone with a few counts. The chain combines TRBV9 with TRBJ2-3, with TRBD1 identical over 7 bases. V lost 4 bases and J lost 3; bases outside the gene matches: 8. CDR3 size: 15 residues. Germline V gene sequence: CDR1 SGDLS, CDR2 YYNGEE. The DNA of the CDR3 is TGTGCCAGCAGCCCACAGGGGTTAAGTACAGATACGCAGTATTTT. Its protein is CASSPQGLSTDTQYF.

The chain employs TRBV4-2 and TRBJ2-7; possible D gene TRBD2, 5 bases. Looked up from germline, CDR1 is LGHNA and CDR2 is YNFKEQ. This CDR3 spans 13 amino acids. The V gene lost 8 bases and the J gene lost 5 bases, with 16 bases spanning the gap. In DNA form, the CDR3 reads TGTGCCAGCGGAGGATCCACCAACAACGAGCAGTACTTC. It encodes CASGGSTNNEQYF.

The gene calls are TRBV30 and TRBJ1-6; no reliable D call. Trimming stripped 3 bases from V and 7 bases from J, with 13 bases between. CDR3 length: 14 residues. Per the germline V gene, CDR1 is GTSNPN and CDR2 is SVGIG (reference sequence). The CDR3 nucleotides read TGTGCCTGGAGGCAAGAAGTCGGGAATTCACCCCTCCACTTT. Amino acid sequence: CAWRQEVGNSPLHF.

Only a few counts were recorded for this clone. The genes are TRBV6-1 and TRBJ2-7; tentative D call: TRBD2 (6 bases). Germline V gene data show CDR1 as MNHNS and CDR2 as SASEGT. The CDR3 covers 16 residues. Trimming cost V 4 bases and J 0 bases, with 16 bases left between them. CDR3 DNA sequence: TGTGCCAGCAGTGGCATGCAAGGACTACCCTCCTACGAGCAGTACTTC. This sequence encodes CASSGMQGLPSYEQYF.